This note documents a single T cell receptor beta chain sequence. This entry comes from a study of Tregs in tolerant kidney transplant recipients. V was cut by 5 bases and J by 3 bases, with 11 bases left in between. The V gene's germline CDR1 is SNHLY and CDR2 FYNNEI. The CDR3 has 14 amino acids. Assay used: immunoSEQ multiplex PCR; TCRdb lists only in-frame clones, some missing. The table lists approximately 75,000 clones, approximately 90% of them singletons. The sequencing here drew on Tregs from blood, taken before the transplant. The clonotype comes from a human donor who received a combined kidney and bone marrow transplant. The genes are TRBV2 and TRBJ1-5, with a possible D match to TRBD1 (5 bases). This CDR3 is CASSFSGSNQPQHF. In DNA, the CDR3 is TGTGCCAGCAGTTTTTCAGGGTCCAATCAGCCCCAGCATTTT.